A selection of T cell receptor beta chains follows, all from one sample in a study of T cell responses to AZD1222 COVID-19 vaccine. Method: immunoSEQ multiplex PCR; TCRdb's copy keeps in-frame clones and lacks some. Of some 100,000 clones in the sample, more than 85% were seen once. Material: peripheral blood, obtained on day 0 of AZD1222 vaccination. The receptors were sampled from an adult in good health. CDR3s include the opening cysteine and the closing phenylalanine or tryptophan. A D gene is named only where the DNA matches it firmly. Rows may omit the clone size; those that give it use once, few, many or a size class.

once,TRBD1,TRBJ1-2,TRBV6-5,CASSQGQGYGYTF,TGTGCCAGCAGTCAGGGACAGGGATATGGCTACACCTTC
-,TRBD2,TRBJ2-7,TRBV7-8,CASSPRGGAPLRLANEQYF,TGTGCCAGCAGCCCCCGGGGGGGAGCCCCACTTAGACTAGCGAACGAGCAGTACTTC
-,-,TRBJ2-5,TRBV7-3,CASSPAGGAQETQYF,TGTGCCAGCAGCCCCGCGGGTGGGGCTCAAGAGACCCAGTACTTC
-,TRBD2,TRBJ2-2,TRBV6-4,CASSSLAGGYTGELFF,TGTGCCAGCAGTTCGCTAGCGGGGGGTTACACCGGGGAGCTGTTTTTT
-,TRBD1,TRBJ1-6,TRBV30,CAWSLDRGRSPLHF,TGTGCCTGGAGCCTGGACAGGGGTCGATCACCCCTCCACTTT
-,-,TRBJ2-5,TRBV6-5,CASIEAGTETQYF,TGTGCCAGCATCGAGGCAGGTACCGAGACCCAGTACTTC
-,TRBD2,TRBJ2-1,TRBV7-3,CASSSPGLVHEQFF,TGTGCCAGCAGCTCGCCGGGACTAGTACATGAGCAGTTCTTC
-,TRBD2,TRBJ2-7,TRBV4-3,CASSQDSRGEGYEQYF,TGCGCCAGCAGCCAAGATAGCCGGGGGGAGGGCTACGAGCAGTACTTC
-,TRBD1,TRBJ1-6,TRBV30,CARQGAENSPLHF,TGTGCCCGGCAGGGGGCTGAGAATTCACCCCTCCACTTT
-,-,TRBJ1-5,TRBV5-1,CASSLGQERNQPQHF,TGCGCCAGCAGCTTGGGGCAGGAACGCAATCAGCCCCAGCATTTT
-,TRBD1,TRBJ2-1,TRBV11-2,CASSFIADRVPNEQFF,TGTGCCAGCAGCTTTATAGCGGACAGGGTTCCAAATGAGCAGTTCTTC
few,-,TRBJ2-7,TRBV19,CASTTGSSYEQYF,TGTGCCAGTACCACAGGGTCTTCCTACGAGCAGTACTTC
once,-,TRBJ2-1,TRBV4-3,CASSQDLRAASYNEQFF,TGCGCCAGCAGCCAAGATCTTAGGGCAGCATCCTACAATGAGCAGTTCTTC
-,-,TRBJ2-1,TRBV4-2,CASSQGEYNEQFF,TGTGCCAGCAGCCAAGGGGAGTACAATGAGCAGTTCTTC
-,-,TRBJ1-1,TRBV30,CAWSVRRDPYGGNTEAFF,TGTGCCTGGAGTGTACGAAGAGACCCGTATGGTGGGAACACTGAAGCTTTCTTT
-,-,TRBJ1-5,TRBV6-2/TRBV6-3,CASSPSGPNQPQHF,TGTGCCAGCAGCCCATCCGGACCTAACCAGCCCCAGCATTTT
-,-,TRBJ1-2,TRBV12-5,CASGWAGRGAGGYTF,TGTGCTAGTGGTTGGGCAGGACGGGGGGCCGGTGGCTACACCTTC